This TCR beta chain comes out of a study of T cells in women clearing cervical HPV infection. Study information: Women with histologically confirmed HPV16-related CIN3 or worse, 2 with invasive cancer, served as cases. Blood came at first lesion visit for cases, post-clearance for controls.

The CDR3 runs 14 residues. The V end lost 4 bases, the J end lost 4 bases, and 14 bases lay between the germline ends. Germline values: CDR1 SQVTM, CDR2 ANQGSEA. Sequencing was performed with immunoSEQ multiplex PCR; in TCRdb, only in-frame clones are kept and a portion is missing. This sample's table reports approximately 12,000 clones. Regarding the study as a whole: Effector/memory and HPV-specific T cells were not isolated, and association timing is unknown.

Concerning this clone itself: Its target is unknown. The CDR3 extends 3 residues past the end of the read, so its final part is completed from the germline J gene.

The sequenced sample was blood buffy coat. The source of this sequence is a woman between 18 and 70 years old with a cervical HPV16 infection that either progressed to CIN3+ or cleared (not recorded which). The chain uses TRBV29-1 and TRBJ2-1; a weak D match, TRBD2 (6 bases). The covered CDR3 bases are TGCAGCGTTGTTTTAGGACTACCTTACAATGAG. It translates to CSVVLGLPYNE. The full-length CDR3 reads as CSVVLGLPYNEQFF.